The clone carrying this T cell receptor (beta chain) occurred once. Antigen unknown. With 7 bases clipped from V and 6 bases from J, the junction kept 10 bases outside the gene matches. Per germline, CDR1 LNHDA and CDR2 SQIVND (reference sequence). The CDR3 covers 15 residues. The assay ran at deep level. Generated by immunoSEQ multiplex PCR, the TCRdb table keeps only in-frame clones and is missing some. Found here are roughly 2,500,000 clones, more than 85% of them singletons; the top ten hold approximately 0.37%. The data were obtained in a study of shared clonotypes between healthy human individuals. Study observations and caveats: Clonotypes not shared had lower generation probabilities than those common to all four donors.

This chain uses TRBV19 with TRBJ1-5; TRBD1 matches 9 bases. The TCR originated in a young man in good health. Some clones in this sample may be carry-over from other donors' samples. The sample consisted of naive CD4+ T cells from PBMCs. Subset indicated: CD45RA+ positively selected. The CDR3 DNA follows: TGTGCCAGTACTCCGGGACAGGGCGAGGGTCAGCCCCAGCATTTT. Its translation is CASTPGQGEGQPQHF.